These 25 T cell receptor beta chains came from one sample sequenced in a study of T and B cells in COVID-19 patients. BIOMED2 TRB-A/B primer pools were used in multiplex TRB PCR. TCRdb analysed the multiplex PCR reads with MiXCR anew, one entry per CDR3 protein. There are some 8,700 distinct CDR3 sequences in the sample; roughly 28% occur only once, and around 5.5% lies in the top ten. Blood genomic DNA input for TRB amplification was roughly 230-550 ng. Sample: blood. The receptors were sampled from a human donor who had recovered from COVID-19.

This chain uses TRBV12-3 or TRBV12-4 with TRBJ1-1, with 7 bases aligning to TRBD1. The CDR3 spans 15 residues. J gave up 4 bases and V 6 bases, and 11 bases lay outside the gene matches. The CDR3 DNA follows: TGTGCCAGCAGCTCCTACAGGGGATCGGGCACTGAAGCTTTCTTT. As protein: CASSSYRGSGTEAFF.

This clonotype was detected only a few times. The chain has TRBV5-1 and TRBJ2-2; D is perhaps TRBD1 (7 bases). V was clipped by 5 bases and J by 4 bases, with 15 bases between them. Germline-derived CDR1 and CDR2 are SGHRS and YFSETQ. The CDR3 has 15 residues. The CDR3 nucleotides are TGCGCCAGCAGGGCGGGGACAGACCGCACCGGGGAGCTGTTTTTT. It is translated as CASRAGTDRTGELFF.

V gene TRBV27 combines with J gene TRBJ2-7; 8 positions agree with TRBD1. Germline V lookup: CDR1 MNHEY, CDR2 SMNVEV (reference sequence). The CDR3 totals 17 residues. The V segment lost 3 bases and the J segment 2 bases; nucleotides outside the gene matches: 12. CDR3 DNA: TGTGCCAGCAGTTTGGGGCAGGGGGGACAGGACACCTACGAGCAGTACTTC. Its protein product is CASSLGQGGQDTYEQYF.

V usage is TRBV12-3 or TRBV12-4 and J usage is TRBJ1-5; 7 bases fit TRBD1. This CDR3 has 16 residues. V dropped 3 bases and J dropped 5; count of bases not matched to a gene: 10. The CDR3 bases are TGTGCCAGCAGTTTCGGCGGGACAGCTGATTATCAGCCCCAGCATTTT. Translation gives CASSFGGTADYQPQHF.

V gene TRBV9 combines with J gene TRBJ2-2; the D gene is possibly TRBD2 (6 bases). Trimming removed 3 bases from V and 4 bases from J, with 10 bases in between. The CDR3 has 14 residues. The V gene's germline CDR1 is SGDLS and CDR2 YYNGEE. The CDR3 here is CASSGRGSTGELFF. CDR3 sequence (DNA): TGTGCCAGCAGCGGGAGGGGAAGCACCGGGGAGCTGTTTTTT.

Of note for this clonotype: A much larger clone differs by one base, so this may be a read error. A read error is likely, as this CDR3 ends without the conserved phenylalanine or tryptophan. CDR3 bases: TGTGCCTGGAGTGACCCGGCCCGGAAGACCCAGTACTCC. Protein: CAWSDPARKTQYS. The J gene is TRBJ2-5, the V gene TRBV30; no clear D. The V gene's germline CDR1 is GTSNPN and CDR2 SVGIG (reference sequence). CDR3 size: 13 residues. The V gene lost 1 base and the J gene lost 6 bases, with 12 bases spanning the gap.

In its sample, this clonotype was seen many times. The chain recombines TRBV6-5 with TRBJ2-6; TRBD1 aligns across 10 bases. V was clipped by 6 bases and J by 1 base; unmatched bases: 9. Germline V gives CDR1 MNHEY, CDR2 SVGAGI. The CDR3 runs to 18 residues. CDR3: CASRTTGQGHSGANVLTF. The DNA for the CDR3 is TGTGCCAGCAGAACAACGGGACAGGGGCATTCTGGGGCCAACGTCCTGACTTTC.

This clonotype was observed at least ten times. V is TRBV13 and J is TRBJ1-2, with TRBD1 as a possible D gene (6 bases). With 0 bases removed from V and 8 bases from J, the gap between germline ends came to 13 bases. CDR1 is PRHDT and CDR2 is FYEKMQ in the germline V gene (reference sequence). The CDR3 is made up of 14 amino acids. The CDR3: CASSLGTGGLGYTF. CDR3 in DNA: TGTGCCAGCAGCTTAGGCACGGGGGGCCTGGGCTACACCTTC.

The genes are TRBV6-1 and TRBJ2-5, with TRBD2 matching 16 bases. The germline V gene encodes CDR1 MNHNS and CDR2 SASEGT. The CDR3 has 18 residues. Trimming took 6 bases from V and 3 from J; bases not matched to a gene: 10. This CDR3 is CASRLWGTSGGAEETQYF. The CDR3 DNA follows: TGTGCCAGCAGACTCTGGGGGACTAGCGGGGGGGCAGAAGAGACCCAGTACTTC.

By share, this clonotype ranks as medium-sized. The chain employs TRBV18 and TRBJ2-6, with 7 positions matching TRBD1. The CDR3 spans 15 residues. Germline values: CDR1 KGHSH, CDR2 LQKENI. V dropped 3 bases and J dropped 4; count of bases not matched to a gene: 3. CDR3 nucleotides: TGTGCCAGCTCACCGACAGGGACCGGGGCCAACGTCCTGACTTTC. It codes for CASSPTGTGANVLTF.

This clonotype was observed a handful of times. The J gene is TRBJ1-5, the V gene TRBV6-1, with 8 bases lining up with TRBD1. The CDR3 extends over 15 amino acids. The ends lost 2 bases at V and 7 bases at J; junction bases unmatched: 7. Germline V gives CDR1 MNHNS, CDR2 SASEGT. The CDR3: CASSESETGAQPQHF. The CDR3 bases are TGTGCCAGCAGTGAATCTGAGACAGGGGCCCAGCCCCAGCATTTT.

Regarding this clonotype: This may arise from a read error, as a much more abundant clone is one base away. The chain links TRBV19 to TRBJ1-5; 10 bases fit TRBD1. From germline, CDR1 is LNHDA and CDR2 SQIVND (reference sequence). The trim removed 6 bases at V and 4 bases at J, leaving 9 bases unmatched. This CDR3 spans 16 amino acids. The CDR3, as DNA: TGTGCCAGTAGAAAACCGGGACAGGGGCAGAATCAGCCCCAGCATTTT. It specifies CASRKPGQGQNQPQHF.

This clonotype is labeled medium-sized. The V gene is TRBV6-4, the J gene TRBJ2-6, with D possibly being TRBD1 or TRBD2 (7 bases each). The length of the CDR3 is 18 residues. Per germline, CDR1 MRHNA and CDR2 SNTAGT. V was clipped by 0 bases and J by 3 bases, with 15 bases between them. CDR3 residues: CASSDSSRGGSGANVLTF. Here the CDR3 DNA reads TGTGCCAGCAGTGACTCCTCCAGGGGGGGGAGTGGGGCCAACGTCCTGACTTTC.

This clonotype was counted only a few times. The V gene is TRBV7-9, the J gene TRBJ1-2; D gene unclear. The CDR3 has 15 amino acids. The germline V gene encodes CDR1 SEHNR and CDR2 FQNEAQ (reference sequence). The germline V and J ends were trimmed by 1 base and 7 bases, with 16 bases remaining between them. The CDR3 coding sequence is TGTGCCAGCAGCTTAGGTAGGGTGAGCCCTTTTGGCTACACCTTC. Translated: CASSLGRVSPFGYTF.

This clonotype qualifies as medium-sized. The chain is built from TRBV15 and TRBJ2-1; 11 nucleotides agree with TRBD2. From germline, CDR1 is LNHNV and CDR2 YYDKDF (reference sequence). J lost 4 bases, V lost 3 bases, and 5 bases had no gene match. CDR3 length: 16 residues. The CDR3 DNA reads TGTGCCACCAGCAGGTTGACTAGCGGGATTTACAATGAGCAGTTCTTC. Its protein is CATSRLTSGIYNEQFF.

This clonotype counts as medium-sized. CDR3 loop: CASSRGLAGNTGELFF. Written as DNA, the CDR3 is TGTGCCAGCAGTAGAGGACTAGCGGGGAACACCGGGGAGCTGTTTTTT. The genes are TRBV27 and TRBJ2-2; TRBD2 agrees at 11 bases. The germline V gene has CDR1 MNHEY and CDR2 SMNVEV (reference sequence). V shed 5 bases and J 1 base; nucleotides not matched to a gene: 3. CDR3 length: 16 amino acids.

By share, this clonotype ranks as medium-sized (0.01 to 0.1%). The chain joins TRBV6-5 to TRBJ2-3; weak D call: TRBD1 (6 bases). The germline V and J ends were trimmed by 4 bases and 4 bases, with 12 bases remaining between them. This CDR3 has 14 residues. From germline, CDR1 is MNHEY and CDR2 SVGAGI. CDR3 in amino acids: CASSWTVDSDTQYF. CDR3 nucleotides: TGTGCCAGCAGTTGGACAGTGGATTCAGATACGCAGTATTTT.

This clonotype was found many times. This chain links TRBV30 with TRBJ1-1; a weak D match, TRBD1 (6 bases). Per germline, CDR1 GTSNPN and CDR2 SVGIG (reference sequence). The V gene lost 1 base and the J gene lost 8 bases, with 14 bases spanning the gap. This CDR3 has 13 residues. This CDR3 reads CAWSAWGGGEAFF. DNA for the CDR3: TGTGCCTGGAGTGCTTGGGGGGGGGGCGAAGCTTTCTTT.

In its sample, this clonotype is medium-sized (0.01 to 0.1%). The chain links TRBV6-6 to TRBJ1-2; TRBD1 matches at 9 bases. The J segment lost 7 bases and the V segment lost 4 bases, leaving 4 bases of the junction unmatched. CDR1 is MNHNY, CDR2 SVGAGI, per germline (reference sequence). The CDR3 has 13 residues. This CDR3 is CASSFEDRGGYTF. The CDR3 DNA is TGTGCCAGCAGTTTCGAGGACAGGGGTGGCTACACCTTC.

The chain combines TRBV5-4 with TRBJ2-3; 7 bases match TRBD1. Germline values: CDR1 SGHNT, CDR2 YYREEE (reference sequence). This CDR3 region has 14 residues. After removal of 4 bases from V and 1 base from J, the junction contained 3 bases not matched to a gene. CDR3 sequence (DNA): TGTGCCAGCAGCGCTGGACAGGGCACAGATACGCAGTATTTT. As protein: CASSAGQGTDTQYF.

This clonotype is judged medium-sized. The J gene is TRBJ2-6, the V gene TRBV5-6; TRBD2 agrees at 7 bases. The V gene end was trimmed by 0 bases and the J gene end by 4 bases; junction bases not matched to a gene: 4. The CDR3 extends over 16 amino acids. Germline CDR1 and CDR2: SGHDT and YYEEEE. CDR3: CASSLAGGSGANVLTF. The DNA of the CDR3 is TGTGCCAGCAGCTTGGCCGGGGGGTCCGGGGCCAACGTCCTGACTTTC.

By sample fraction, this clonotype is medium-sized. The rearrangement joins TRBV19 to TRBJ2-2; 10 positions match TRBD1. The germline CDR1 and CDR2 sequences are LNHDA and SQIVND (reference sequence). V was clipped by 3 bases and J by 4 bases; unmatched bases: 8. The CDR3 is made up of 17 amino acids. The CDR3 nucleotides are TGTGCCAGTAGTATTTCCGACAGGGGGCGGGGCACCGGGGAGCTGTTTTTT. It codes for CASSISDRGRGTGELFF. The variable domain in full, with the rest retrieved from reference TRBV19 and TRBJ2-2, is DGGITQSPKYLFRKEGQNVTLSCEQNLNHDAMYWYRQDPGQGLRLIYYSQIVNDFQKGDIAEGYSVSREKKESFPLTVTSAQKNPTAFYLCASSISDRGRGTGELFFGEGSRLTVL.

This clonotype has more than one count but fewer than ten. J is TRBJ1-2 and V is TRBV27; D remains unclear. This CDR3 has 13 residues. The germline gives CDR1 MNHEY, CDR2 SMNVEV (reference sequence). V lost 3 bases, J lost 3 bases, and 8 bases lay in between. The CDR3 here is CASSFREYYGYTF. The CDR3 region has the DNA TGTGCCAGCAGTTTCCGGGAATACTATGGCTACACCTTC.

This clonotype is medium-sized within its sample. This rearrangement joins TRBV30 to TRBJ2-5; possibly TRBD1 for D (6 bases). The CDR3 loop spans 12 amino acids. Between the trimmed V and J ends, which lost 5 bases and 3 bases, there was a span of 10 bases. Per the germline V gene, CDR1 is GTSNPN and CDR2 is SVGIG (reference sequence). The DNA for the CDR3 is TGTGCCTGGGGGGGCCTCAAAGAGACCCAGTACTTC. Protein product: CAWGGLKETQYF. The full variable domain, in which reference TRBV30 and TRBJ2-5 provide the parts outside the CDR3, is SQTIHQWPATLVQPVGSPLSLECTVEGTSNPNLYWYRQAAGRGLQLLFYSVGIGQISSEVPQNLSASRPQDRQFILSSKKLLLSDSGFYLCAWGGLKETQYFGPGTRLLVL.

This clonotype rates as medium-sized. The gene calls are TRBV6-5 and TRBJ1-3; a weak D match, TRBD1 (5 bases). The CDR3 spans 15 residues. Germline V gene lookup returns CDR1 MNHEY and CDR2 SVGAGI. Deletions cut 0 bases from V and 8 bases from J, with 14 bases between. CDR3 DNA sequence: TGTGCCAGCAGTTACTCTCAGGGCTTAAGTTACACCATATATTTT. Encoded protein: CASSYSQGLSYTIYF.